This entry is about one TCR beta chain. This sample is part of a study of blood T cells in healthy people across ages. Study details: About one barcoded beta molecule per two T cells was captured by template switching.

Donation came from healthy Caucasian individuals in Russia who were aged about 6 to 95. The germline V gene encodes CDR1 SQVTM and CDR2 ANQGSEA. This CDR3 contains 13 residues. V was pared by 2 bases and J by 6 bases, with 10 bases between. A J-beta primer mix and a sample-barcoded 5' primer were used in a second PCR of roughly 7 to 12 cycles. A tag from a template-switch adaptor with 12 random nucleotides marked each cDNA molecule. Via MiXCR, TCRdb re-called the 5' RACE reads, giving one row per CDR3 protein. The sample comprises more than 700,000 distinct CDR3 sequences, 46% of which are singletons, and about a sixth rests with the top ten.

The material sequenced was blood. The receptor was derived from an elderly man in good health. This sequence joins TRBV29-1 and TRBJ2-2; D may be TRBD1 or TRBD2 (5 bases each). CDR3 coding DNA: TGCAGCGTTGAAAGGGTGGGGGCCGGGGAGCTGTTTTTT. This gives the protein CSVERVGAGELFF.